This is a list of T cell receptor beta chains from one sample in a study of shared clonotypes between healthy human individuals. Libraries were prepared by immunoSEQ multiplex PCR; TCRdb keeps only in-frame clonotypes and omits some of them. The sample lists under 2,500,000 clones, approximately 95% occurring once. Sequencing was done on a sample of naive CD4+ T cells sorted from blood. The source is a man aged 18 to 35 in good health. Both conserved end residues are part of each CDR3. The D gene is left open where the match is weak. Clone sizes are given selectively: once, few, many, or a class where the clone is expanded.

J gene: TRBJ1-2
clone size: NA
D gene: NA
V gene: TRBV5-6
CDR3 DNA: TGTGCCAGCAGAAGGACAGTCAACTATGGCTACACCTTC
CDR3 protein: CASRRTVNYGYTF

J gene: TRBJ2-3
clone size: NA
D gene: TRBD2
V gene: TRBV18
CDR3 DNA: TGTGCCAGCTCACCGGGACTAGCGGAAGATACGCAGTATTTT
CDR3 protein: CASSPGLAEDTQYF

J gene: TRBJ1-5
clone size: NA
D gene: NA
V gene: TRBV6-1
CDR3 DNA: TGTGCCAGCAGTGGGAGCATGGACAATCAGCCCCAGCATTTT
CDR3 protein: CASSGSMDNQPQHF

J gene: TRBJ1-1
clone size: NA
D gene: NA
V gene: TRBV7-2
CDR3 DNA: TGTGCCAGCCTCCCGGGGATGAACACTGAAGCTTTCTTT
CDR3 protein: CASLPGMNTEAFF

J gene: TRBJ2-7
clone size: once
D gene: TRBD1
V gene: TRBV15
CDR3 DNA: TGTGCCACCAGCAGAGACTTCCCGGACAGGGTGGGCGAGCAGTACTTC
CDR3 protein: CATSRDFPDRVGEQYF

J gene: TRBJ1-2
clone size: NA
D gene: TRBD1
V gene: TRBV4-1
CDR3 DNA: TGCGCCAGCAGCCAAAGCATACAGGGGCCTAACTATGGCTACACCTTC
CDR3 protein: CASSQSIQGPNYGYTF

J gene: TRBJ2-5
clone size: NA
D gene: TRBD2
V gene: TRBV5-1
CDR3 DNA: TGCGCCAGTGGGACTAGCCTCTTGGAGACCCAGTACTTC
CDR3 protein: CASGTSLLETQYF

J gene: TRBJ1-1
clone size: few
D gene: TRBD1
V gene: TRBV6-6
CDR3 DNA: TGTGCCAGCAGTTACTCGACAGGGACTGAAGCTTTCTTT
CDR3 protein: CASSYSTGTEAFF

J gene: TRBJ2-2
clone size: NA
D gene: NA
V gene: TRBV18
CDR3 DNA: TGTGCCAGCTCACTACGGACGGACACCGGGGAGCTGTTTTTT
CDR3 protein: CASSLRTDTGELFF

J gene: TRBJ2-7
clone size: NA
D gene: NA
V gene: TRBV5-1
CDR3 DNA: TGCGCCAGCAGTTGGACTTCTGGGGAGCAGTACTTC
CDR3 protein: CASSWTSGEQYF

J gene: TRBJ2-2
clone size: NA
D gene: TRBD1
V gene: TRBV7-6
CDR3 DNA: TGTGCCAGCAGCTCTCGACAGGGGGCCGGGGAGCTGTTTTTT
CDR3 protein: CASSSRQGAGELFF

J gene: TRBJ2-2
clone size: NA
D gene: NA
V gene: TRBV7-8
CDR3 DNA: TGTGCCAGCAGCACCCCGACCACCGGGGAGCTGTTTTTT
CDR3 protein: CASSTPTTGELFF

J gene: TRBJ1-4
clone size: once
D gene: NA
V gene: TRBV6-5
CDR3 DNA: TGTGCCAGCAGTTACTCTGGGCCTCCGGAGGAAAAACTGTTTTTT
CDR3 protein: CASSYSGPPEEKLFF

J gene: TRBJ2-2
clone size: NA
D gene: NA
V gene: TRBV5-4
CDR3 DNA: TGTGCCAGCAAAGTCGGGGCGGTGATAAACACCGGGGAGCTGTTTTTT
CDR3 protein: CASKVGAVINTGELFF

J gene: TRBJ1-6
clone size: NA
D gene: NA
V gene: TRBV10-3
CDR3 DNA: TGTGCCATCAGTCCGGACGGCTCCCTTAGCTCCTATAATTCACCCCTCCACTTT
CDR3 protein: CAISPDGSLSSYNSPLHF

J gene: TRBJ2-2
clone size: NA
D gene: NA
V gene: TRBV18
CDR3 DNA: TGTGCCAGCTTTGCATCGTACACCGGGGAGCTGTTTTTT
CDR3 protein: CASFASYTGELFF

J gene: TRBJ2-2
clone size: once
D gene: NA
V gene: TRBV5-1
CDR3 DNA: TGCGCCAGCAGCACCTCGGGGCTAGGGGAGCTGTTTTTT
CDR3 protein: CASSTSGLGELFF

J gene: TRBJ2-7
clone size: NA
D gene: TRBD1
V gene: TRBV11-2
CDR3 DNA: TGCGCCAGCAGCCAAGTCGGACAGGGGACCTACGAGCAGTACTTC
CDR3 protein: CASSQVGQGTYEQYF

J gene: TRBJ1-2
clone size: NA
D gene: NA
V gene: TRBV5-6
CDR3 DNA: TGTGCCAGTGCAACAGGGCGATATGGCTACACCTTC
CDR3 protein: CASATGRYGYTF

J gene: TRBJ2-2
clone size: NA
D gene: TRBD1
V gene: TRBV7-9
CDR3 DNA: TGTGCCAGCAGCTTGCTAGGACAGGGGGCGCAAGGCGGGGAGCTGTTTTTT
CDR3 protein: CASSLLGQGAQGGELFF

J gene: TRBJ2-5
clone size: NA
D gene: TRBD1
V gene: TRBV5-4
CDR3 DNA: TGTGCCAGCAGCTTAGGGACAGGGAGACAGCAAGAGACCCAGTACTTC
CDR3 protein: CASSLGTGRQQETQYF

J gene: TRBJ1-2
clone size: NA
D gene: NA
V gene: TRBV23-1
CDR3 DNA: TGCGCCAGCAGTCAATCGGGTGAAGCTAACTATGGCTACACCTTC
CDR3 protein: CASSQSGEANYGYTF

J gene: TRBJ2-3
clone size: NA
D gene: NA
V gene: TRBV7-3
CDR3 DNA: TGTGCCAGCAGCCCTGGGCTTGGGGGAGATACGCAGTATTTT
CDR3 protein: CASSPGLGGDTQYF

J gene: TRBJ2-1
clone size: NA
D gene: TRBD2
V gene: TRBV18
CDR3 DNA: TGTGCCAGCTCCCAGGGACTAGCGGGAGTCTACAATGAGCAGTTCTTC
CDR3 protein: CASSQGLAGVYNEQFF

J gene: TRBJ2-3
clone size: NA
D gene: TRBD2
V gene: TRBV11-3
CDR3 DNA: TGTGCCAGCACATATCGACTAGCGGGGGGAACAGATACGCAGTATTTT
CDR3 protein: CASTYRLAGGTDTQYF

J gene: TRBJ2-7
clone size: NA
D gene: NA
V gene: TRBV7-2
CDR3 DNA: TGTGCCAGCAGCTTATTGCCCTCGGTCGGAGCCTACGAGCAGTACTTC
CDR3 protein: CASSLLPSVGAYEQYF

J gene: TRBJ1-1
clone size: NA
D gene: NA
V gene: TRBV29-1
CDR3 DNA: TGCAGCGTTAAGGTCCTCCCGAACACTGAAGCTTTCTTT
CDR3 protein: CSVKVLPNTEAFF

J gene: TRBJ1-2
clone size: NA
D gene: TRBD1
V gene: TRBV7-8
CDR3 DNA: TGTGCCAGCAGCCCCTACAGGGGGGATTACTATGGCTACACCTTC
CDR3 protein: CASSPYRGDYYGYTF

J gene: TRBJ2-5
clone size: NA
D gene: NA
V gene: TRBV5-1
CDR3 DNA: TGCGCCAGCAGCTTCTCAGCCCAAGAGACCCAGTACTTC
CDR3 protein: CASSFSAQETQYF

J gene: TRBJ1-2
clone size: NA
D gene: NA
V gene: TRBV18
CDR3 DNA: TGTGCCAGCTCCACCGCCCTGAACAGGGCGTCATTAGGCTACACCTTC
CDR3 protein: CASSTALNRASLGYTF

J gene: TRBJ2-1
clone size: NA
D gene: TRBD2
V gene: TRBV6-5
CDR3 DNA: TGTGCCAGCAGTAGGACTAGCGGAGGTTACAATGAGCAGTTCTTC
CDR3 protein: CASSRTSGGYNEQFF

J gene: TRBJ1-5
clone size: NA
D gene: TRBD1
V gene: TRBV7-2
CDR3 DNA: TGTGCCAGCAGCCTGACAGGGCTTCAGCCCCAGCATTTT
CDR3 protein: CASSLTGLQPQHF

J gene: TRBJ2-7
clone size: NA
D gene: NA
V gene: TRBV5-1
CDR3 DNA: TGCGCCAGCAGCCCACCAGACTACGAGCAGTACTTC
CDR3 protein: CASSPPDYEQYF

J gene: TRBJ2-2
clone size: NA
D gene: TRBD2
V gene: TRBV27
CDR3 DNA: TGTGCCAGCAGACCAACGGGACTAGCGGGAGCCGGGGAGCTGTTTTTT
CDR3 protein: CASRPTGLAGAGELFF

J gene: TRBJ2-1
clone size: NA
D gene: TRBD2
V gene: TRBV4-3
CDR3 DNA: TGCGCCAGCAGCCCCCAAAGCGGGGTTTACAATGAGCAGTTCTTC
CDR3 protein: CASSPQSGVYNEQFF

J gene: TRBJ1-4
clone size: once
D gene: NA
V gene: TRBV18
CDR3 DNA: TGTGCCAGCTCACCAGGCACTAATGAAAAACTGTTTTTT
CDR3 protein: CASSPGTNEKLFF

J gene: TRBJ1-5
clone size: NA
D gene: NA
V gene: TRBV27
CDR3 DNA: TGTGCCAGCAGTTTGACGGAACGTAATCAGCCCCAGCATTTT
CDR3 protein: CASSLTERNQPQHF

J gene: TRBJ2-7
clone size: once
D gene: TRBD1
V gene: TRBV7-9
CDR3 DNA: TGTGCCAGCAGCTTAGTCGGACAGGGGTACGAGCAGTACTTC
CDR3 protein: CASSLVGQGYEQYF

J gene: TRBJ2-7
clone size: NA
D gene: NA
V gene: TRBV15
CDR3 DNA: TGTGCCACCAGCAGAGATGGTTCGGCAGGGCGGTACGAGCAGTACTTC
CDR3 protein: CATSRDGSAGRYEQYF

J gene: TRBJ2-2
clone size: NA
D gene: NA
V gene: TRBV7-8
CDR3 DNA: TGTGCCAGCAGCCCGCGGGACAGAAACACCGGGGAGCTGTTTTTT
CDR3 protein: CASSPRDRNTGELFF

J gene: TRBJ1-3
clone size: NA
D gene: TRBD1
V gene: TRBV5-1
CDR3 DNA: TGCGCCAGCAGCTCCGGAGGGACAGCAGACTCTGGAAACACCATATATTTT
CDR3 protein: CASSSGGTADSGNTIYF

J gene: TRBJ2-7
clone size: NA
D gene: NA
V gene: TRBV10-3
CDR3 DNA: TGTGCCATCAGTGAGTCGTGGGCAGGTATGGACGAGCAGTACTTC
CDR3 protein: CAISESWAGMDEQYF

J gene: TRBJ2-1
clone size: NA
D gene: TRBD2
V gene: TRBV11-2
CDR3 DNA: TGTGCCAGCAGCTATACCGGGACTAGTAAAGATGAGCAGTTCTTC
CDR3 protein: CASSYTGTSKDEQFF